Listed here are 20 T cell receptor beta chains from one sample, sequenced in a study of blood T cell repertoires in COVID-19. The repertoire was sequenced with immunoSEQ multiplex PCR; TCRdb's copy has only in-frame clones and lacks some. This table has roughly 290,000 clones, approximately 91% appearing once. The sequencing input was PBMCs or T cells enriched from blood (not recorded which). The source of these receptors is a woman aged 40 to 55 who had recovered from COVID-19.

The CDR3 DNA follows: TGTGCCAGCAGCCTGGGACACCACACCGGGGAGCTGTTTTTT. It codes for CASSLGHHTGELFF. The chain employs TRBV7-3 and TRBJ2-2; D might be TRBD1 (6 bases). The germline gives CDR1 SGHTA, CDR2 FQGTGA. V lost 5 bases to trimming and J lost 3 bases, with 10 bases between them. The CDR3 has 14 amino acids.

The genes are TRBV9 and TRBJ1-1; 8 positions match TRBD1. Unmatched junction bases numbered 5, after V lost 3 bases and J lost 1 base. This CDR3 contains 15 residues. Germline CDR1 reads SGDLS; CDR2 reads YYNGEE. As DNA, the CDR3 is TGTGCCAGCAGCGCACAGGGGGGAAGGAACACTGAAGCTTTCTTT. Translated: CASSAQGGRNTEAFF.

The chain couples TRBV27 to TRBJ2-7, with no clear D. The germline CDR1 and CDR2 sequences are MNHEY and SMNVEV (reference sequence). The V gene lost 4 bases and the J gene lost 1 base, with 14 bases spanning the gap. CDR3 length: 15 residues. CDR3 sequence: CASSSSLTISYEQYF. For the CDR3, the DNA is TGTGCCAGCAGTTCAAGCCTAACTATTTCCTACGAGCAGTACTTC.

The chain is built from TRBV2 and TRBJ1-1; 7 nucleotides line up with TRBD1. This CDR3 spans 14 amino acids. The V and J ends lost 5 bases and 3 bases, in that order; junction bases with no gene match: 6. Germline V gives CDR1 SNHLY, CDR2 FYNNEI. CDR3 sequence reads: CASSYRGSDTEAFF. CDR3 nucleotides: TGTGCCAGCAGTTACAGGGGATCGGACACTGAAGCTTTCTTT.

The V call is TRBV5-8, the J call TRBJ1-4, with D possibly matching TRBD1 (6 bases). The CDR3 is made up of 14 amino acids. V was shortened by 2 bases and J by 6 bases, with 11 bases between the two germline ends. Germline values: CDR1 SGHTS, CDR2 YDEGEE. CDR3 bases: TGTGCCAGCAGCTTAAACAGGGACCATGAAAAACTGTTTTTT. It yields the protein CASSLNRDHEKLFF.

The chain uses TRBV29-1 and TRBJ2-5; D not resolved. Trimming shortened V by 4 bases and J by 4 bases, and 10 bases separated the two germline ends. Germline values: CDR1 SQVTM, CDR2 ANQGSEA. The CDR3 sequence is 12 residues long. The CDR3 spells CSVGQSRETQYF. The CDR3 DNA reads as TGCAGCGTTGGTCAGTCACGAGAGACCCAGTACTTC.

This chain uses TRBV9 with TRBJ1-6, with 10 bases identical to TRBD1. The germline CDR1 and CDR2 sequences are SGDLS and YYNGEE. The V and J ends lost 0 bases and 8 bases, in that order; junction bases with no gene match: 2. The CDR3 is 15 amino acids. This chain's CDR3 is CASSVGGTGDSPLHF. The CDR3 bases are TGTGCCAGCAGCGTAGGGGGGACAGGGGATTCACCCCTCCACTTT.

V and J are TRBV13 and TRBJ2-1, with 9 bases aligning to TRBD1. Looked up from germline, CDR1 is PRHDT and CDR2 is FYEKMQ (reference sequence). This CDR3 is 17 amino acids long. V lost 5 bases and J lost 7; bases outside the gene matches: 15. The CDR3 sequence: CASSPRAGTGRGNEQFF. The CDR3 bases are TGTGCCAGCAGCCCACGCGCCGGGACAGGGAGGGGGAATGAGCAGTTCTTC.

The gene calls are TRBV4-3 and TRBJ1-3; 8 bases are shared with TRBD1. The V segment lost 0 bases and the J segment 1 base; nucleotides outside the gene matches: 14. The germline CDR1 and CDR2 sequences are LGHNA and YSLEER. The CDR3 is made up of 20 amino acids. The CDR3 nucleotides read TGCGCCAGCAGCCAAGATGGGGTGGTACGGCAGGGGGCGTCTGGAAACACCATATATTTT. As protein: CASSQDGVVRQGASGNTIYF.

The V call is TRBV24-1, the J call TRBJ2-1, with 13 bases matching TRBD2. Germline V CDR1 and CDR2: KGHDR, SFDVKD. CDR3 length: 15 amino acids. Trimming took 2 bases from V and 6 from J; bases not matched to a gene: 0. CDR3 loop: CATSDWTSGSNEQFF. In DNA form, the CDR3 reads TGTGCCACCAGTGATTGGACTAGCGGGAGCAATGAGCAGTTCTTC.

This clone came up once. A read error may produce the germline difference seen at one junction end. As DNA, the CDR3 is TGTGCTAGCAGCCGACAGGGGACCATAACAGATACGCAGTATTTT. Translation: CASSRQGTITDTQYF. This chain links TRBV7-7 with TRBJ2-3, with 8 bases identical to TRBD1. The CDR3 has 15 amino acids. Germline V gives CDR1 SSHAT, CDR2 FNYEAQ (reference sequence).

The CDR3 region is CASSGGLAGGFGETQYF. The CDR3 DNA reads TGTGCCAGCAGCGGGGGACTAGCGGGGGGCTTCGGAGAGACCCAGTACTTC. The chain combines TRBV7-9 with TRBJ2-5; 15 bases fit TRBD2. CDR1 SEHNR and CDR2 FQNEAQ come from the germline V gene (reference sequence). Trimming cost V 5 bases and J 4 bases; bases outside gene matches: 8. The CDR3 loop spans 17 amino acids. Full variable domain (remainder filled in from reference TRBV7-9 and TRBJ2-5): DTGVSQNPRHKITKRGQNVTFRCDPISEHNRLYWYRQTLGQGPEFLTYFQNEAQLEKSRLLSDRFSAERPKGSFSTLEIQRTEQGDSAMYLCASSGGLAGGFGETQYFGPGTRLLVL.

CDR3 DNA: TGTGCCAGCAGCGTAGGGGGGACAGCGTACACTGAAGCTTTCTTT. Translation gives CASSVGGTAYTEAFF. V and J are TRBV9 and TRBJ1-1; the match to TRBD1 covers 7 bases. The germline V gene has CDR1 SGDLS and CDR2 YYNGEE. The length of the CDR3 is 15 residues. Trimming took 0 bases from V and 3 from J; bases not matched to a gene: 5.

J is TRBJ1-1 and V is TRBV5-4, with D perhaps matching TRBD1 (5 bases). Germline V lookup: CDR1 SGHNT, CDR2 YYREEE (reference sequence). Trimming cost V 4 bases and J 8 bases, with 15 bases left between them. The CDR3 is 13 amino acids. In DNA form, the CDR3 reads TGTGCCAGCAGCCGGGGGGAGACCGTAGAAGCTTTCTTT. Amino acid sequence: CASSRGETVEAFF.

This clone has just one count. The chain employs TRBV20-1 and TRBJ1-2; no clear D. V was shortened by 2 bases and J by 7 bases, with 8 bases between the two germline ends. The CDR3 has 11 amino acids. Germline CDR1 and CDR2: DFQATT and SNEGSKA (reference sequence). CDR3 nucleotide sequence: TGCAGTGCTAGATCCAGGTCTGGCTACACCTTC. Residues: CSARSRSGYTF.

The chain carries TRBV4-2 and TRBJ1-2, with 8 bases fitting TRBD1. Germline V CDR1 and CDR2: LGHNA, YNFKEQ. The CDR3 runs to 16 residues. V shed 5 bases and J 3 bases; nucleotides not matched to a gene: 11. The CDR3: CASSAITGGNDYGYTF. Here the CDR3 DNA reads TGTGCCAGCAGCGCCATAACAGGGGGAAATGACTATGGCTACACCTTC.

The chain recombines TRBV29-1 with TRBJ1-2; D unresolved. V was trimmed by 3 bases and J by 8 bases, leaving 13 bases between them. This CDR3 spans 12 amino acids. The germline V gene has CDR1 SQVTM and CDR2 ANQGSEA. CDR3 loop: CSVDLPSGGYTF. In DNA, the CDR3 is TGCAGCGTTGACCTACCGAGCGGGGGCTACACCTTC.

The V call is TRBV3-1 (or the pseudogene TRBV3-2), the J call TRBJ1-6; a weak D match, TRBD1 (6 bases). V lost 5 bases and J lost 7, with 6 bases in between. This CDR3 spans 12 amino acids. Per the germline V gene, CDR1 is LGHDT and CDR2 is YNNKEL (reference sequence). The CDR3 DNA follows: TGTGCCAGCAGCGACAGGAATTCACCCCTCCACTTT. This encodes CASSDRNSPLHF.

The chain combines TRBV9 with TRBJ1-2; the D gene is possibly TRBD1 (6 bases). Germline CDR1 and CDR2: SGDLS and YYNGEE. The CDR3 is 15 amino acids. Trimming took 3 bases from V and 5 from J, leaving 17 bases between them. DNA of the CDR3: TGTGCCAGCAGCGATGGGGGCAGGCTTGGGTATGGCTACACCTTC. It codes for CASSDGGRLGYGYTF.

Only one count was recorded for this clone. The chain employs TRBV5-5 and TRBJ1-1; D might be TRBD1 (5 bases). This CDR3 is 15 amino acids long. The germline CDR1 and CDR2 sequences are SGHKS and YYEKEE (reference sequence). Trimming removed 4 bases from V and 1 base from J, with 14 bases in between. CDR3 in amino acids: CASSRPGLGNTEAFF. Written as DNA, the CDR3 is TGTGCCAGCAGCAGACCAGGGCTAGGGAACACTGAAGCTTTCTTT.